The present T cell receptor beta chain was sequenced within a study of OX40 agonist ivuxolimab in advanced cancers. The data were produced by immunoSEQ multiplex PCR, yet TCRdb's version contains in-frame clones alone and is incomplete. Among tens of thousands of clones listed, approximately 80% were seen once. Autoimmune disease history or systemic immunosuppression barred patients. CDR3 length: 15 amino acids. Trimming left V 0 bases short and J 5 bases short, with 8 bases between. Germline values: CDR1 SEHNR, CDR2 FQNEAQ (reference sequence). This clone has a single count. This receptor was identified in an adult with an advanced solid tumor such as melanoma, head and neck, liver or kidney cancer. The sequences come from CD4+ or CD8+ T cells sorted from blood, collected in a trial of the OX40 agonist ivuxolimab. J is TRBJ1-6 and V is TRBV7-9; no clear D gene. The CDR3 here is CASSLAGGHNSPLHF. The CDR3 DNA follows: TGTGCCAGCAGCTTAGCGGGTGGCCATAATTCACCCCTCCACTTT.